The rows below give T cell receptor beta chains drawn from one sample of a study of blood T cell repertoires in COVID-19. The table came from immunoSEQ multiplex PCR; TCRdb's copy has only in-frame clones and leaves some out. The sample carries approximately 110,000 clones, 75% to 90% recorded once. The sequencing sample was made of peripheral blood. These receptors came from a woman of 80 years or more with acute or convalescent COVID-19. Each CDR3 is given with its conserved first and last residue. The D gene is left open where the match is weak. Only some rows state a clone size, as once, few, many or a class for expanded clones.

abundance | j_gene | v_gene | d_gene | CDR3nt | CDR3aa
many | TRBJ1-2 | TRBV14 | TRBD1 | TGTGCCAGCAGCCAAGGGACAGGTCCTAACTATGGCTACACCTTC | CASSQGTGPNYGYTF
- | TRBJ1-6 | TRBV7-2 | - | TGTGCCAGCAGCCGGGTCAATTCACCCCTCCACTTT | CASSRVNSPLHF
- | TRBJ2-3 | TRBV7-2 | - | TGTGCCAGCAGCTTAAGCAGGGCTAGCACAGATACGCAGTATTTT | CASSLSRASTDTQYF
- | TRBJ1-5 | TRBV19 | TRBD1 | TGTGCCAGTAGTATAAACCTGGACGACAGGGGAAATCAGCCCCAGCATTTT | CASSINLDDRGNQPQHF
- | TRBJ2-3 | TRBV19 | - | TGTGCCAGTAGTACGACAGGACGGGGTAGCACAGATACGCAGTATTTT | CASSTTGRGSTDTQYF
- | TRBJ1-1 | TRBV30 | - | TGTGCCTGGAGCGCAGGTGTATACACTGAAGCTTTCTTT | CAWSAGVYTEAFF
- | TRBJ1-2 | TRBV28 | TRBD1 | TGTGCCAGCAGTGGGTGGGACAGGGGAAACAACTATGGCTACACCTTC | CASSGWDRGNNYGYTF
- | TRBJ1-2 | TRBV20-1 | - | TGCAGTGCTAGTCAGATTTATGGCTACACCTTC | CSASQIYGYTF
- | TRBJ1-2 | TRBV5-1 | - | TGCGCCAGCAGCCAGGGAGGCGGCTACACCTTC | CASSQGGGYTF
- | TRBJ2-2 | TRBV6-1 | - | TGTGCCAGCAGTGAAGGGGCAGGGGCTCGCACCGGGGAGCTGTTTTTT | CASSEGAGARTGELFF
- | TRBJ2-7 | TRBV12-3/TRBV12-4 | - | TGTGCCAGCAGTTTAGGGGGCCGATACGAGCAGTACTTC | CASSLGGRYEQYF
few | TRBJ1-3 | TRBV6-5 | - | TGTGCCAGCACACAGACCTCTGGAAACACCATATATTTT | CASTQTSGNTIYF